This T cell receptor beta chain was sequenced during a study of control samples from healthy donors and cancer patients. The assay was immunoSEQ multiplex PCR, and TCRdb's table has in-frame clones only and misses some. The sample carries 100,000 to 120,000 clones, 88% recorded once. This clone has only a few counts. The V gene lost 0 bases and the J gene lost 0 bases, with 19 bases spanning the gap. The CDR3 sequence is 18 residues long. The germline CDR1 and CDR2 sequences are SGDLS and YYNGEE. The V gene is TRBV9, the J gene TRBJ2-7, with a possible D match to TRBD1 (6 bases). The source of this sequence is a woman in her fifties or sixties with lung cancer. Sequences were obtained from PBMCs. Written as DNA, the CDR3 is TGTGCCAGCAGCGTAGGATCAGTCGTTCAGGGGCACTCCTACGAGCAGTACTTC. As protein: CASSVGSVVQGHSYEQYF.